This TCR beta chain was identified during a study of beta chain features in type 1 diabetes. Whole-study findings and limits: Researchers reported that naive, central memory and Treg TCRB repertoires appeared more similar in patients than in healthy donors.

It was one heparinised blood draw, averaging around 120 mL, that each donor gave. CD45RO/CCR7/CD25/CD127/CD95/CD27 separated CD4+ naive, central memory, regulatory and stem cell-like memory cells by sorting. Expressed TCRB transcripts were sequenced after all isolated RNA was converted to cDNA. Naive, central memory and regulatory T cell samples produced a mean of approximately 4 million reads. Profiled with immunoSEQ multiplex PCR; TCRdb holds only in-frame clones, not every one. This repertoire shows roughly 240,000 clones, approximately 14% found once; its top ten account for around 0.026%. Trimming pared 7 bases from V and 2 bases from J, leaving 12 bases between. This CDR3 has 12 amino acids. Germline V CDR1 and CDR2: SQVTM, ANQGSEA. Comments on this clone: What it binds is not known.

V gene TRBV29-1 combines with J gene TRBJ2-7; perhaps TRBD2 as D (5 bases). The origin of this receptor is a woman in her thirties or forties in good health. The specimen sequenced was naive CD4+ T cells from blood. CDR3 sequence reads: CSANTAAYEQYF. In nucleotides, the CDR3 is TGCAGCGCAAACACAGCGGCCTACGAGCAGTACTTC.